The entry that follows covers one TCR beta chain sequence. The antigen remains unidentified. These data come from a study of shared clonotypes between healthy human individuals. Study-wide results and limits: The low donor count limited represented genetic and exposure-history diversity.

CDR3 length equals 15 residues. Germline CDR1 reads MNHEY; CDR2 reads SVGAGI. Trimming cost V 2 bases and J 4 bases; bases outside gene matches: 6. Donors comprised only Caucasian adults living in Nashville, Tennessee. Only in-frame clones appear in the TCRdb table, and some are missing; sequencing was by immunoSEQ multiplex PCR. The sample lists about 2 million clones; roughly 94% were seen once. This chain links TRBV6-5 with TRBJ2-7; 9 bases are shared with TRBD2. The sequencing input was naive CD4+ T cells sorted from blood. Subset of the sample: CD45RA+ positively selected. The clonotype originates from a man younger than 30 in good health. The CDR3 nucleotides read TGTGCCAGCAGTTACGGGCTAGCGGGGTCTTACGAGCAGTACTTC. Protein sequence: CASSYGLAGSYEQYF.